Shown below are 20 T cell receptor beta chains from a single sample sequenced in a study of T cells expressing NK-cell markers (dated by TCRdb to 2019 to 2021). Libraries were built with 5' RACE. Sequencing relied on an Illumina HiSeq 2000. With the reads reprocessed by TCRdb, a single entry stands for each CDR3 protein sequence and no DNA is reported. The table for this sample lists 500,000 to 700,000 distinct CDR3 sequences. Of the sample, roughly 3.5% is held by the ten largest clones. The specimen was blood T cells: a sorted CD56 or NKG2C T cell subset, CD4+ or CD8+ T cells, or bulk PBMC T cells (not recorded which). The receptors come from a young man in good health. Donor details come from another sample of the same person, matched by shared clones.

CDR3 sequence: CASTASGGTIYF. The chain joins TRBV6-5 to TRBJ1-3. The germline CDR1 and CDR2 sequences are MNHEY and SVGAGI. CDR3 length: 12 amino acids.

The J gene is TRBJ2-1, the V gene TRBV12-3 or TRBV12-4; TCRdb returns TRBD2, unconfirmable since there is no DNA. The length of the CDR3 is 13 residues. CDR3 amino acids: CASSPGTSGGQFF.

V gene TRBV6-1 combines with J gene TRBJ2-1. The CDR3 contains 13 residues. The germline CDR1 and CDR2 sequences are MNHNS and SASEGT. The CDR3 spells CASSPEGDNEQFF.

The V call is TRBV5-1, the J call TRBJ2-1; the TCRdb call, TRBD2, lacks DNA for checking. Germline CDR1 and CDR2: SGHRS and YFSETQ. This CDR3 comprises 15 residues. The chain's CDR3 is CASSLGPGRVHEQFF.

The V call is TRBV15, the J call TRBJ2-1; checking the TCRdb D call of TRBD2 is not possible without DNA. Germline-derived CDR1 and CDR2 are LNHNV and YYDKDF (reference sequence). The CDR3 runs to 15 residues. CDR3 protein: CATSRLGGRALEQFF.

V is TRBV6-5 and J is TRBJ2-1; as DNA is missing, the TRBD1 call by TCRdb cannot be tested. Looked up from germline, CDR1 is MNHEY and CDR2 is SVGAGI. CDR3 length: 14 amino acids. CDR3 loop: CASTYLQGANEQFF.

The chain's CDR3 is CASGAGGSSYEQYF. The chain is built from TRBV7-6 and TRBJ2-7; TCRdb's D call of TRBD1 is untestable without DNA. This CDR3 has 14 amino acids. Germline V CDR1 and CDR2: SGHVS, FNYEAQ.

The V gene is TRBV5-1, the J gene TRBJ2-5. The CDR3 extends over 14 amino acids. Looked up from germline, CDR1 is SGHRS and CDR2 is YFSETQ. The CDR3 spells CASSFTYHKRTQYF.

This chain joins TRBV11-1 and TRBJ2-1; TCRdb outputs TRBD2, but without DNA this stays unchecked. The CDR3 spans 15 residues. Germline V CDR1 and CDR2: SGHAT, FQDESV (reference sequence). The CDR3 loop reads CASRPGLDAYNEQFF.

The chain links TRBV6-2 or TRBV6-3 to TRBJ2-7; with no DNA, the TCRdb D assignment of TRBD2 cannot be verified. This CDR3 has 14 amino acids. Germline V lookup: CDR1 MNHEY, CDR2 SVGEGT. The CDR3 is CASSWVDGPSEQYF.

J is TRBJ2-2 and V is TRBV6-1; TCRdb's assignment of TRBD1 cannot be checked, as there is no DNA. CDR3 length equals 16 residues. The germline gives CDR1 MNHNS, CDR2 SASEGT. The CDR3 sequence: CASRNTRQGAAGELFF.

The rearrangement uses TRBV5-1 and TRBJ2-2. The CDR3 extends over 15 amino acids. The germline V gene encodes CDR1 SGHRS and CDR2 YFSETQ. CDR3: CASSLNVSPTGELFF. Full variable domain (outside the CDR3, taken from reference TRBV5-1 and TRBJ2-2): KAGVTQTPRYLIKTRGQQVTLSCSPISGHRSVSWYQQTPGQGLQFLFEYFSETQRNKGNFPGRFSGRQFSNSRSEMNVSTLELGDSALYLCASSLNVSPTGELFFGEGSRLTVL.

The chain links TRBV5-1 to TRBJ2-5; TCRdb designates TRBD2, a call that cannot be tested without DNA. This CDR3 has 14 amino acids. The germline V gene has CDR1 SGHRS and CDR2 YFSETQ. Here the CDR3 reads CASSPLPEEETQYF.

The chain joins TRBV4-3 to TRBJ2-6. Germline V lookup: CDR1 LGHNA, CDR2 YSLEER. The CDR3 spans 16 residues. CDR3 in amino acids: CASSQDILSGANVLTF.

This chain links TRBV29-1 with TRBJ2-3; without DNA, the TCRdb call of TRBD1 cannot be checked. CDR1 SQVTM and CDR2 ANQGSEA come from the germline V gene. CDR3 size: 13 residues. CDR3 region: CSASPGPTDTQYF.

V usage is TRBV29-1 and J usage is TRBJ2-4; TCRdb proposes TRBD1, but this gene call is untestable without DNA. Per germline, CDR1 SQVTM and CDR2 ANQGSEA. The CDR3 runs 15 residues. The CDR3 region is CSVELRGQAKNIQYF.

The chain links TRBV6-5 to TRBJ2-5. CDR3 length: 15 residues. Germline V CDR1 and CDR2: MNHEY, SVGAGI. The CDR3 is CASSYSLHNEETQYF.

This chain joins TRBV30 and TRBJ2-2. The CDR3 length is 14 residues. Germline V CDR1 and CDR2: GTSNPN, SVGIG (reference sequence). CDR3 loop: CAWKLYSYTGELFF.

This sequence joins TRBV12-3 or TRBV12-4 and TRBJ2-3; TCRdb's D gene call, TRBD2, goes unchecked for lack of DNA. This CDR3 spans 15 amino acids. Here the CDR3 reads CASSLWTRSADTQYF.

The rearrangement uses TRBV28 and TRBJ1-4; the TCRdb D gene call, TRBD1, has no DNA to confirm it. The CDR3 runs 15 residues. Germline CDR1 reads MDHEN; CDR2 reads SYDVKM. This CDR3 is CASSPLSEGGEKLFF.